The source of this T cell receptor beta chain is a study of shared clonotypes between healthy human individuals. As originally analysed: Without quality scores, immunoSEQ junctional reads could not be filtered like full-length reads. TCRdb's table, derived via immunoSEQ multiplex PCR, lists solely in-frame clones and lacks some. V and J calls and clone size follow that table, whereas D and trimming were derived from the DNA. This table holds about 2,500,000 clones, 90% to 95% found once. A remark on this clone: Its antigen remains unknown.

Healthy adults negative for HIV, lacking recent acute infections or vaccinations, served as donors. General observations from the study: Relative to clonotypes present in all four donors, those not shared had lower generation probabilities.

The specimen was naive CD4+ T cells sorted from blood. Subset given: CD45RA+ positively selected. The sequence derives from a man younger than 35 in good health.

This CDR3 reads CAWRGPLGTRTEKLFF. CDR3 coding DNA: TGTGCCTGGAGGGGGCCTCTGGGGACACGAACTGAAAAACTGTTTTTT. The V call is TRBV30, the J call TRBJ1-4; perhaps TRBD1 as D (6 bases). Germline-derived CDR1 and CDR2 are GTSNPN and SVGIG (reference sequence). The CDR3 is made up of 16 amino acids. Trimming took 3 bases from V and 7 from J, leaving 21 bases between them.